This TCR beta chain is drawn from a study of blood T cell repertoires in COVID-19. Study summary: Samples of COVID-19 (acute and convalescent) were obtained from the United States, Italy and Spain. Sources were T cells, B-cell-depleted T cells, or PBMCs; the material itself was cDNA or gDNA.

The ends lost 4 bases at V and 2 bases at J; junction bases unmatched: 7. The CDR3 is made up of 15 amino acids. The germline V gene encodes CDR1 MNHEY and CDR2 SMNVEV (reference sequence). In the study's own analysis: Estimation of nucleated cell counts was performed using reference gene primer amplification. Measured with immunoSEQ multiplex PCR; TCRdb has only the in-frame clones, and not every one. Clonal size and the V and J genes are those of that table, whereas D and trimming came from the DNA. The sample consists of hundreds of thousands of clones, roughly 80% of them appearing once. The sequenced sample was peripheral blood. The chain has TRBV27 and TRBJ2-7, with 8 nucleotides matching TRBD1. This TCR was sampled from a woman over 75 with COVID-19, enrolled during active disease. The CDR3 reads CASSSLGTGAYEQYF. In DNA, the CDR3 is TGTGCCAGCAGTTCCCTAGGGACAGGCGCCTACGAGCAGTACTTC.